This TCR beta chain was sequenced in a study of shared clonotypes between healthy human individuals (dated by TCRdb to 2020 to 2021). Study-wide context: A couple of women and a few men aged 18 to 49 years were included in the cohort. For each donor, CD4 naive and CD4 memory were each run on three plates, CD8 naive on two plates, and CD8 memory on one plate. To estimate repertoire size and how much clonotypes are shared between individuals, the study performed deep sequencing of blood TCR repertoires from 4 to 6 healthy adults. To increase sequencing depth and limit assay-specific biases, different laboratories used diverse techniques to prepare libraries and sequence TCR repertoires. Between about 0.85 and 10 billion PBMCs per donor were obtained by leukapheresis.

The donors were healthy, HIV-negative adults with no recently reported acute infections or vaccinations. All donors were Caucasian adults living in Nashville, Tennessee, USA. Magnetic negative selection was used to enrich CD4+ T cells, after which naive cells were positively selected on CD45RA and the negative fraction became the memory subset. Blood was collected by leukapheresis, and PBMCs were isolated by Ficoll-Histopaque density gradient centrifugation and then cryopreserved in liquid nitrogen vapor phase. Purity and quantity of every magnetically sorted T cell population were checked by analytical flow cytometry. Each sorted fraction had its genomic DNA isolated and then quantified by UV absorbance on a Nanodrop 2000c. Paper-wide results and their limitations: Higher generation probabilities were observed for clonotypes shared by all four sorted-subset donors than for non-shared clonotypes. Because the study included only a small number of donors, the genetic and exposure-history diversity represented was limited. Roughly 5% of naive CD4, roughly 3.6% of naive CD8, about 2.1% of memory CD4, and around 0.42% of memory CD8 clonotypes were shared across a few donors. Estimated clonotype richness was generally larger for naive than for memory subsets. Only blood was sampled, and tissue TCR repertoires likely differ from those in blood. Rarefaction of sorted-subset datasets indicated incomplete sequencing despite the large sequencing depth. Pairwise subsampling led to the expectation that sequencing depth would affect the degree of clonotype sharing among donors.

Concerning this clone itself: The target of this receptor is not known. Base-call qualities are not available, and no considerably larger clone is one nucleotide away.

Using the deep immunoSEQ assay, multiplex PCR amplified TCR CDR3 regions from genomic DNA. For each cell subset, the extracted genomic DNA was distributed evenly across all wells of several immunoSEQ 96-well plates, and each plate served as one replicate. For sorted subsets, roughly 200 ng of genomic DNA, equivalent to some 30,000 T cell genomes, went into each replicate PCR. The purified libraries were quantified using a Qubit 3.0 fluorometer, sized with a Bioanalyzer 2100, and then quantified again using the KAPA Library Quantification kit. Each immunoSEQ 96-well plate was sequenced on its own single-read 150-cycle Illumina NextSeq 550 flow cell. The authors' analysis ran thus. Because the immunoSEQ output included only junctional sequences and no quality scores, the filtering could not be the same as the filtering used for full-length reads. To assign V/J genes and CDR3, sequences were annotated using PyIR, a Python wrapper for IgBLAST v1.9, with IMGT germline references. Reads were filtered out if the reads had weak V/J assignments (E-value above 1e-6), no CDR3, stop codons, out-of-frame junctions, or ambiguous translated residues. V3J clonotypes were defined as sequences sharing the same inferred V gene, J gene, and CDR3 amino acid sequence. Percentage overlap between repertoires was computed as shared unique clonotypes divided by the size of the smaller repertoire. Repertoire richness was assessed with RTK rarefaction, the Chao1 estimator, and Recon v2.1 estimates of unobserved clonotypes. Generation probabilities for all TCRbeta clonotypes obtained by the gDNA method from several donors were computed using OLGA. This is the immuneACCESS table as TCRdb keeps it, with only in-frame sequences that have V and J called. A part of the clones is gone; compared with another copy, unresolved V genes explain less than half, and the rest is unexplained. The V and J calls and the clone size are those of that table, but D and trimming were determined from the DNA. For this sample there are about 2 million clones; 90% to 95% appear just once. 0.1% to 0.15% of the sample lies in the top ten.

The clonotype was recovered from a man aged 18 to 35 in good health. Material: naive CD4+ T cells sorted from blood. The label giving this sample's cell subset or site can be read as: CD45RA+ positively selected.

The CDR3 here reads CASSAGQVNTEAFF. The DNA is as follows: TGTGCCAGCAGCGCCGGACAGGTGAACACTGAAGCTTTCTTT. This sequence uses TRBV28 and TRBJ1-1; TRBD1 lines up with 7 middle nucleotides. V has 6 bases trimmed and J has 0 bases trimmed; junction bases matching no gene number 4. Reading from cysteine to phenylalanine, the CDR3 counts 14 amino acids. CDR3 DNA only is kept here, 42 bases in frame from base 1. CDR1 and CDR2 were assigned from the germline V gene as MDHEN and SYDVKM.